This T cell receptor beta chain was profiled in a study of blood T cell repertoires in COVID-19. Whole-study context: Samples of COVID-19 (acute and convalescent) were obtained from the United States, Italy and Spain. PBMCs, B-cell-depleted T cells, or T cells provided the cDNA or gDNA that made up the material.

This CDR3 region has 17 residues. V dropped 5 bases and J dropped 4; count of bases not matched to a gene: 12. Germline CDR1 MNHEY, CDR2 SMNVEV (reference sequence). Original handling: Nucleated cell counts were estimated from reference gene primer amplification. Some clones are missing from TCRdb's copy, which holds only in-frame ones; the method was immunoSEQ multiplex PCR. That table gives V, J and clone size, and the DNA gave D and trimming. Of more than 65,000 clones in the sample, around four fifths were seen once. The source material was peripheral blood. The clonotype was recovered from a man over 45 with active COVID-19. The chain carries TRBV27 and TRBJ1-3, with 9 bases that match TRBD1. CDR3 coding DNA: TGTGCCAGCAGTAGCGAGGGACAGGGAGATCCCGGAAACACCATATATTTT. Its translation is CASSSEGQGDPGNTIYF.